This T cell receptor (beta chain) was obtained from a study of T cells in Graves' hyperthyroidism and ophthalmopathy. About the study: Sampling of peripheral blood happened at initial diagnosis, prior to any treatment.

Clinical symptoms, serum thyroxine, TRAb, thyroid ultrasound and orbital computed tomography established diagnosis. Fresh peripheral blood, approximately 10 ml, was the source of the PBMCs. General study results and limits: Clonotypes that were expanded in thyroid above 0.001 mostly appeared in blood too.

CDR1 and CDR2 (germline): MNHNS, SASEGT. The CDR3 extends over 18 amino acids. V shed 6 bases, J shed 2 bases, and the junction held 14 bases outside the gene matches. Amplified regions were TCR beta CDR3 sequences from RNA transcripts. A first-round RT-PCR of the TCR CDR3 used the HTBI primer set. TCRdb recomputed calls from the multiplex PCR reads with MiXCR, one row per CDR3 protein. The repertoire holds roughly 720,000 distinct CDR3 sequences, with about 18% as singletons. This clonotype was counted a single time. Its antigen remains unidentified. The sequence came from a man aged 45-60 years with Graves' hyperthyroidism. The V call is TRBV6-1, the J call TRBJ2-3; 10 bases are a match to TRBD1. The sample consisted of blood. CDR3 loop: CASSNLSPGQGFTDTQYF. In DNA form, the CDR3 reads TGTGCCAGCAGCAATTTATCACCGGGACAGGGGTTCACAGATACGCAGTATTTT.